This T cell receptor (beta chain) emerged from a study of cytomegalovirus exposure and HLA in healthy donors (dated by TCRdb to about 2017). For context, the study as a whole: An earlier analysis of approximately 640 of the donors reported roughly 270 Gb of sequence data and some 100 million unique TCR beta sequences from about 179 million T cells. In a later genetic analysis, genome-wide SNP genotypes for about 65% of the 666 donors were used, and that subset was treated as a discovery cohort. Typing coverage differed by locus: A, B, C, DRB1 and DQB1 were typed in about 629-640 donors, DQA1 in 522, DPA1 in some 570, and DPB1 in just under 490. The study profiled the T cell repertoires of fewer than 850 subjects by immunosequencing and related them to cytomegalovirus serostatus. Alongside the repertoire data, information on donor age, sex, ethnicity and CMV serostatus was compiled. Of the roughly 410 genotyped donors, less than 90% were placed in the genetic ancestry cluster associated with self-reported Caucasian donors. Among about 390 genotyped donors of the cohort, an average of roughly 240,000 unique TCR beta nucleotide sequences were sequenced per donor, roughly 18% of them non-productive. All discovery cohort repertoires had been generated using a single sequencing platform. In an earlier analysis of 550 to 700 of the donors, high-throughput TCR beta sequencing was used to judge whether each TCR beta V gene segment behaved as functional or pseudogenic. HLA typing covered class I and class II loci at four-digit resolution. Because of strong linkage in the cohort, roughly five DR-DQ haplotypes were treated as single units for association and clustering. A later analysis re-analyzed previously published TCR beta repertoires from 600 to 850 donors and added high-resolution HLA genotyping to study TCR occurrence patterns. Besides the first cohort of roughly 700 subjects, a separate validation cohort made up of roughly 120 different subjects was used. An early release covering roughly 640 HLA-typed donors comprised roughly 300 gigabases of sequencing data and roughly 86 million unique TCR sequences. Rather than using new phenotypic data, the later analysis identified candidate immune exposures from TCR beta sequences and from how often those sequences occurred across donors. To predict cytomegalovirus infection status, the study combined high-throughput TCR immunosequencing, statistical association of individual TCRs with disease status, and machine learning. The study aimed to test whether signatures of past pathogen exposure could be identified by cataloging public T cell receptors.

The cohort was made up of 666 healthy bone marrow donors. Cohort members were all nominally healthy when sampled, although unrecorded immune exposures were likely present. The donor was CMV seronegative and was included in the group of about 400 seronegative cohort members. A peripheral blood sample was collected from each donor, and TCR beta sequencing was performed on peripheral blood mononuclear cells. Genomic DNA extraction from the blood cell samples was performed with the Qiagen DNeasy Blood Extraction Kit. What the work shows at the level of the full study, not this receptor alone: V-gene and J-gene trimming of TCR beta chains was associated with a missense DCLRE1C variant in a later genetic analysis, and the association was replicated in an independent cohort. Sequencing depth was assumed to be roughly uniform across donors in the presence/absence analyses, though that assumption may not hold. In a later analysis, most CMV-associated TCR beta chains were found to appear HLA-restricted, with HLA associations seemingly driven largely by CMV exposure. In a later analysis, HLA-associated TCR beta chains were found to be more clonally expanded and to have lower generation probabilities than equally common non-associated chains. A further reported finding was that TCR beta sequences accurately predicted the HLA-A and HLA-B alleles for most subjects in the first cohort. According to a later genetic analysis, donors in an Asian-associated ancestry cluster had fewer N-insertions in productive TCRs than the approximately 630-donor mean. Three of the identified cytomegalovirus-associated TCR beta chains were confirmed in vitro to be specific for cytomegalovirus antigens. The study gave a list of some 150 TCR beta chains associated with cytomegalovirus. Correlated functional status among segregating V segments might reflect linkage disequilibrium, but an unknown experimental factor could not be ruled out. In a later analysis, several top co-occurrence clusters were reported to appear linked to parvovirus B19, influenza, CMV and Epstein-Barr virus. CMV serostatus was the only immune exposure information available for the cohort. In a later analysis, about 16,000 TCR beta sequences were associated with specific HLA alleles at a false discovery rate of 0.05. Assigning TCR associations to individual alleles was difficult when HLA alleles, especially DR and DQ, strongly co-occurred. While some public TCRs were present in many individuals, most TCR sequences turned up only very rarely across donors. According to the authors, the approach could potentially be generalized to other disease states and immunological phenotypes. The earlier analysis of approximately 540 of the donors excluded over 15 rarely observed V segments, including chromosome 9 orphons, because counts were too low. A group of highly shared sequence variants was considered likely to be a technical artifact of the sequencing pipeline. HLA typing was unavailable for some donors at each locus, so association tests used only the typed subset. A later analysis found that TCR association rates varied across HLA loci, with DRB1 alleles showing the most associated TCRs and HLA-C alleles the fewest. Cytomegalovirus status was reported to be diagnosed by the classifier with high specificity and sensitivity in both the original and validation cohorts. An earlier analysis of 587 of the donors showed that most TCR beta V segments appeared in productive rearrangements either about 90% or about 30% of the time, which broadly matched IMGT annotations. Some IMGT-functional V segments, including TRBV6-2 and TRBV6-3, could not be distinguished by the 87-base-pair reads and were therefore excluded. In this cohort, only TCR beta chains were sequenced, and detectable features were limited by the absence of alpha or paired-chain data.

On this clone: The antigen it binds to is not known. Qualities for individual bases were not recorded, and no much larger clone is one base off.

The library was prepared using the immunoSEQ multiplex PCR assay. For the multiplex PCR, a mixture combining 60 forward primers for TCR Vbeta segments and 13 reverse primers for TCR Jbeta segments was used. A multiplex PCR assay on genomic DNA amplified the CDR3 region of rearranged TCR beta genes. Amplified TCR beta libraries were sequenced as 87-base-pair reads on the Illumina HiSeq System. The authors' pipeline ran thus. A later analysis tallied 75 million to 85 million unique TCR beta chains across the 700 or so repertoires, and some 10 million of those chains were shared by two or more donors. Raw reads were error-corrected and collapsed into unique sequences by a nearest-neighbor algorithm in which closely related sequences were merged to remove PCR and sequencing errors. CDR3 sequences were aligned to IMGT reference sequences to assign V, D and J gene segments. For a sequence to be retained, a match of at least six nucleotides to both a V gene segment and a J gene segment was required. A rearrangement was called productive if the CDR3 had no stop codons and remained in frame with V and J, and every other rearrangement was called non-productive. CDR3 was defined according to IMGT convention as the region running from the second conserved V-encoded cysteine to the conserved J-encoded phenylalanine. In an earlier analysis of approximately 590 of the donors, sequences lacking an unambiguous match to a single V gene segment were excluded. An earlier analysis of approximately 590 of the donors classified V segments as functional when productive rearrangements were above 56.7% and as segregating when the standard deviation between donors was above 5%. A statistical classification framework was built for diagnosing cytomegalovirus status from the catalog of TCR beta chain sequences. V and J gene assignment, in a later analysis, came from comparing TCR nucleotide sequences with IMGT/GENE-DB human TR gene sequences. In a later analysis, CDR3 sequences and most-parsimonious VDJ recombination scenarios were assigned using the TCRdist pipeline. In a later analysis, each TCR beta chain was defined by its CDR3 amino acid sequence together with its V-gene family, and reads without a unique V-gene family were excluded. In a later analysis, around 600 highly shared, low-generation-probability nucleotide sequences were removed to address suspected cross-contamination and a sequencing artifact. In a later analysis, a clonal expansion index was calculated for each public chain from normalized within-repertoire ranks of inferred template counts. Generation probabilities in a later analysis came from a VDJ recombination model fitted to out-of-frame rearrangements, and those results were checked against IGoR. Hypergeometric tests were used in a later analysis to score TCR-TCR, TCR-HLA and TCR-CMV co-occurrence, with a repertoire-size bias correction applied to the TCR pairs. A later analysis estimated false discovery rates by permuting HLA or CMV assignments 20 times. In a later analysis, co-occurring TCRs were grouped using DBSCAN, with TCRdist sequence similarity added in when clustering inside HLA-allele-positive subsets. Repertoires with fewer than 30,000 or more than 120,000 public chains, plus five repertoires with anomalous nucleotide sharing, were excluded from co-occurrence clustering. Entries here come from immuneACCESS through TCRdb and include only in-frame sequences with V and J called. Some clones fail to appear in such tables; in the studies checked, an unresolved V gene covers under half of the shortfall, and the cause of the remainder is unknown. V, J and clone size are taken as reported in that table, and D and trimming were inferred from the DNA itself. A total of 140,000 or so clones appear in this sample, around 75% of them only once. The ten biggest clones cover approximately 1.8% of the sample.

Sequences SGHRS (CDR1) and YFSETQ (CDR2) are obtained from the germline V gene. After removal of 0 bases from V and 7 bases from J, the junction retains 2 bases not matched to a gene. The CDR3 sequence holds 15 residues, the cysteine and phenylalanine included. The read is trimmed to its CDR3 DNA, 45 bases read in frame from base 1. This receptor was taken from a woman in her 30s in good health and CMV-seronegative. The chain was built from TRBV5-1 and TRBJ2-2, and 11 junctional nucleotides match TRBD1. The sequencing sample was made of PBMCs. The CDR3 region has the sequence CASSLGTGGIGELFF. The DNA sequence is TGCGCCAGCAGCTTGGGGACAGGGGGCATCGGGGAGCTGTTTTTT.